The subject of this entry is one T cell receptor (beta chain). The J segment lost 1 base and the V segment lost 4 bases, leaving 4 bases of the junction unmatched. Germline values: CDR1 LNHDA, CDR2 SQIVND (reference sequence). The CDR3 length is 14 residues. The source of the sample is a study of control samples from healthy donors and cancer patients. Assay: immunoSEQ multiplex PCR; the TCRdb copy retains only in-frame clones and omits some. The sample holds roughly 80,000 clones; over 85% are singletons and the top ten take 1.9%. Sequencing input: PBMCs. This TCR was recovered from a woman aged 55-70 years with head and neck cancer. The chain couples TRBV19 to TRBJ2-7; 7 bases are shared with TRBD1. CDR3 coding DNA: TGTGCCAGTAGTACCGGGACAGTTTCCTACGAGCAGTACTTC. Protein: CASSTGTVSYEQYF.